The 22 T cell receptor beta chains presented below share a single source sample, sequenced in a study of CXCR3-negative and CXCR3-positive naive CD8 T cells (dated by TCRdb to the late 2010s). Sequencing was performed on a NextSeq 550. The Human TCR Profiling Kit (MiLaboratory) was used to prepare UMI-labeled 5' RACE TRB cDNA libraries. Following reprocessing of the reads by TCRdb, the data hold one row per CDR3 protein sequence and no DNA is available. The table for this sample lists over 35,000 distinct CDR3 sequences. The top ten constitute more than 14% of the sample. Specimen: memory CD8+ T cells from blood. Interpreted using the paper, the cell subset or site label stands for: conventional CD8+ memory T cells (TMEM), sorted as controls. These receptors all stem from a human donor in good health. Some clones in this sample may be carry-over from other donors' samples.

The V call is TRBV14, the J call TRBJ2-4. CDR1 SGHDN and CDR2 FVKESK come from the germline V gene. This CDR3 has 16 amino acids. This chain's CDR3 is CASSQTRGVAKNIQYF.

The rearrangement links TRBV5-1 to TRBJ1-2. Germline CDR1 is SGHRS and CDR2 is YFSETQ. The CDR3 spans 17 residues. The CDR3 loop reads CASSSLGEEGPYYGYTF.

The chain is built from TRBV5-4 and TRBJ1-2; there is no DNA to check the TCRdb D call of TRBD1. Looked up from germline, CDR1 is SGHNT and CDR2 is YYREEE (reference sequence). The CDR3 runs 13 residues. The CDR3 here is CASSLVQGGGYTF.

V usage is TRBV20-1 and J usage is TRBJ2-7. Germline V gives CDR1 DFQATT, CDR2 SNEGSKA (reference sequence). The CDR3 length is 13 residues. The CDR3 spells CSASAEKTYEQYF.

The chain is built from TRBV7-2 and TRBJ2-2; TCRdb proposes TRBD2, but this gene call is untestable without DNA. The CDR3 has 15 amino acids. Germline V gene data show CDR1 as SGHTA and CDR2 as FQGNSA. This chain's CDR3 is CASSMTSGVGGELFF.

The chain joins TRBV15 to TRBJ2-1; TCRdb calls TRBD1, which cannot be checked without DNA. Germline CDR1 and CDR2: LNHNV and YYDKDF (reference sequence). CDR3 size: 16 residues. This CDR3 reads CATSTAGTGRAYEQFF.

The chain has TRBV28 and TRBJ2-7; the D call from TCRdb, TRBD2, cannot be confirmed without DNA. Looked up from germline, CDR1 is MDHEN and CDR2 is SYDVKM. The CDR3 runs 15 residues. The CDR3 is CASSPQADSSYEQYF.

The rearrangement joins TRBV28 to TRBJ1-5; TCRdb picks TRBD1, but there is no DNA to check that call. The CDR3 runs 14 residues. In germline, CDR1 is MDHEN, CDR2 SYDVKM. The CDR3 is CASTQAGNNQPQHF.

CDR3 residues: CASNSRENLRGQYF. This rearrangement joins TRBV12-3 or TRBV12-4 to TRBJ2-7; TCRdb indicates TRBD2, and absent DNA this call remains unverified. The CDR3 has 14 residues.

This chain joins TRBV7-3 and TRBJ1-1; TCRdb indicates TRBD1, and absent DNA this call remains unverified. This CDR3 contains 14 residues. The germline V gene has CDR1 SGHTA and CDR2 FQGTGA. The CDR3: CASSFEGLGTEAFF.

The CDR3 is CASSYYGHMNTEAFF. The rearrangement uses TRBV6-6 and TRBJ1-1; checking the TCRdb D call of TRBD1 is not possible without DNA. The germline CDR1 and CDR2 sequences are MNHNY and SVGAGI (reference sequence). This CDR3 has 15 residues.

The genes are TRBV20-1 and TRBJ2-5; TCRdb returns TRBD2, unconfirmable since there is no DNA. This CDR3 has 14 residues. Germline CDR1 DFQATT, CDR2 SNEGSKA (reference sequence). CDR3 sequence reads: CSARDLGEGETQYF.

The V and J genes are TRBV4-3 and TRBJ2-1; TCRdb indicates TRBD1, and absent DNA this call remains unverified. The CDR3 runs 15 residues. In germline, CDR1 is LGHNA, CDR2 YSLEER. The CDR3 loop is CASSQELGDYNEQFF.

The chain has TRBV7-7 and TRBJ2-1; the D gene TCRdb calls, TRBD2, cannot be checked with no DNA. Germline CDR1 is SSHAT and CDR2 is FNYEAQ (reference sequence). The CDR3 has 17 amino acids. The chain's CDR3 is CASSPQMSGGAYNEQFF.

CDR3 in amino acids: CSATTGTSGINEQFF. This sequence joins TRBV20-1 and TRBJ2-1; TCRdb's assignment of TRBD2 cannot be checked, as there is no DNA. CDR1 DFQATT and CDR2 SNEGSKA come from the germline V gene (reference sequence). The CDR3 totals 15 residues.

This chain connects TRBV20-1 to TRBJ2-1; lacking DNA, the TRBD2 call made by TCRdb goes unchecked. Germline CDR1 and CDR2: DFQATT and SNEGSKA (reference sequence). This CDR3 has 13 residues. The CDR3 protein is CSAGAIYGNEQFF.

The rearrangement joins TRBV28 to TRBJ2-7; TCRdb's D call of TRBD1 is untestable without DNA. Germline V lookup: CDR1 MDHEN, CDR2 SYDVKM. The length of the CDR3 is 13 residues. CDR3 region: CASMAGLSYEQYF. Supplemented by reference TRBV28 and TRBJ2-7, the full variable domain reads DVKVTQSSRYLVKRTGEKVFLECVQDMDHENMFWYRQDPGLGLRLIYFSYDVKMKEKGDIPEGYSVSREKKERFSLILESASTNQTSMYLCASMAGLSYEQYFGPGTRLTVT.

This chain connects TRBV7-6 to TRBJ2-5; with no DNA, the TCRdb D assignment of TRBD1 cannot be verified. Germline V CDR1 and CDR2: SGHVS, FNYEAQ. The CDR3 spans 15 residues. The CDR3 region is CASRPGTVFQETQYF.

The chain couples TRBV12-3 or TRBV12-4 to TRBJ2-1; absent DNA, TCRdb's TRBD2 call cannot be checked. The CDR3 has 14 amino acids. The CDR3 here is CASSLTGGDNEQFF.

This chain joins TRBV4-2 and TRBJ2-2; absent DNA, TCRdb's TRBD2 call cannot be checked. This CDR3 is built from 15 residues. Germline V gene data show CDR1 as LGHNA and CDR2 as YNFKEQ. The CDR3 sequence is CASSQGLGDTGELFF.

V is TRBV20-1 and J is TRBJ2-7; TCRdb outputs TRBD1, but without DNA this stays unchecked. CDR3 size: 16 residues. The germline CDR1 and CDR2 sequences are DFQATT and SNEGSKA (reference sequence). The CDR3 is CSARDPGQGKFYEQYF.

The chain links TRBV18 to TRBJ1-4; TCRdb calls TRBD1, which cannot be checked without DNA. CDR3 length equals 14 residues. The germline V gene has CDR1 KGHSH and CDR2 LQKENI. The CDR3 here is CASSPGEGDEKLFF.